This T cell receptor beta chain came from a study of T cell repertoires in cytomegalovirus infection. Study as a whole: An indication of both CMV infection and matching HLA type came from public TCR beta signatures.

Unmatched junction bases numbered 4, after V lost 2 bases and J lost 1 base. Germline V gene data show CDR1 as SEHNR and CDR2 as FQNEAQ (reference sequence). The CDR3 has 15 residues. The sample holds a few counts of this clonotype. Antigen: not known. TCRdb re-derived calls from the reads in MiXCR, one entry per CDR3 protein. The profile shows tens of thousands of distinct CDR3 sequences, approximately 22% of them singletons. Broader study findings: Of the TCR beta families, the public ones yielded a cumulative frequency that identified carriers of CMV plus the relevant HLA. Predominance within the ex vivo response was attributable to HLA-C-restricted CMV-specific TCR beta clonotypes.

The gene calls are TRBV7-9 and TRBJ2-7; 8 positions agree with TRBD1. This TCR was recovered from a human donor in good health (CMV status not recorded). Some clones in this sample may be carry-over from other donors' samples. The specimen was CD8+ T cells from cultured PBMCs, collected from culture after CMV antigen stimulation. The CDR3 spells CASSLPQGASYEQYF. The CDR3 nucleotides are TGTGCCAGCAGCTTACCTCAGGGGGCATCCTACGAGCAGTACTTC.